One T cell receptor (beta chain) is described in this entry. Its specificity is not known. Other DNA sequences in the same sample also yield this CDR3. The data originate from a study of shared clonotypes between healthy human individuals. Study conclusions and caveats: The authors sampled blood alone, and tissue repertoires likely differ. Clonotypes that were shared across four donors made up about 5.1% of naive CD4 clonotypes.

Naive CD8 cells lacked CD45RO, underwent positive selection for CCR7 and left out terminally differentiated effector memory CD45RA+ cells. Profiled with immunoSEQ multiplex PCR; TCRdb holds only in-frame clones, not every one. This table has more than 550,000 clones, 92% appearing once. The CDR3 loop spans 12 amino acids. Germline CDR1 is PRHDT and CDR2 is FYEKMQ (reference sequence). V gave up 4 bases and J gave up 2 bases, with 6 bases separating them. The sequenced sample consisted of naive CD8+ T cells sorted from blood. The chain has TRBV13 and TRBJ2-7; no clear D. The source is a man aged 25 to 45 in good health. This CDR3 reads CASSSGPYEQYF. For the CDR3, the DNA is TGTGCCAGCAGCTCAGGACCCTACGAGCAGTACTTC. Full variable domain (missing parts from reference TRBV13 and TRBJ2-7): AAGVIQSPRHLIKEKRETATLKCYPIPRHDTVYWYQQGPGQDPQFLISFYEKMQSDKGSIPDRFSAQQFSDYHSELNMSSLELGDSALYFCASSSGPYEQYFGPGTRLTVT.